Below, 17 T cell receptor beta chains from the same sample are listed, as sequenced in a study of shared clonotypes between healthy human individuals. Using immunoSEQ multiplex PCR, the repertoire was profiled, and TCRdb retains in-frame clones only, with some absent. The sample lists 2 million to 3 million clones, more than 85% occurring once. The source material was naive CD4+ T cells from PBMCs. Subset here: CD45RA+ positively selected. Receptor source: a young man in good health. Some clones in this sample may be carry-over from other donors' samples.

The chain joins TRBV4-2 to TRBJ2-3; D perhaps matches TRBD2 (6 bases). Per germline, CDR1 LGHNA and CDR2 YNFKEQ. Trimming cost V 3 bases and J 2 bases, with 9 bases left between them. The CDR3 consists of 14 residues. DNA of the CDR3: TGTGCCAGCAGCCAGGGGGACTTCACAGATACGCAGTATTTT. Protein: CASSQGDFTDTQYF.

The chain joins TRBV7-3 to TRBJ2-3; 8 bases are shared with TRBD2. CDR1 SGHTA and CDR2 FQGTGA come from the germline V gene. This CDR3 is 14 amino acids long. J was trimmed by 3 bases and V by 4 bases; bases with no gene match: 3. In nucleotides, the CDR3 is TGTGCCAGCAGCTCCGGGGGGGTGACAGATACGCAGTATTTT. It is translated as CASSSGGVTDTQYF.

This chain uses TRBV6-4 with TRBJ1-5; D not resolved. From germline, CDR1 is MRHNA and CDR2 SNTAGT. V was pared by 6 bases and J by 4 bases, with 16 bases between. The CDR3 is made up of 15 amino acids. The CDR3 spells CASSDILRENQPQHF. The CDR3 nucleotides read TGTGCCAGCAGCGATATACTGCGAGAAAATCAGCCCCAGCATTTT.

This chain connects TRBV27 to TRBJ2-5; 7 bases line up with TRBD1. Germline V gene data show CDR1 as MNHEY and CDR2 as SMNVEV (reference sequence). This CDR3 comprises 14 residues. Losses at the gene ends were 4 bases for V and 1 base for J; bases not matched to a gene: 3. CDR3 nucleotide sequence: TGTGCCAGCAGTTCCCGACAGGGCCAAGAGACCCAGTACTTC. Encoded protein: CASSSRQGQETQYF.

The gene calls are TRBV30 and TRBJ1-5, with TRBD1 as a possible D gene (6 bases). CDR1 is GTSNPN, CDR2 SVGIG, per germline (reference sequence). The CDR3 has 12 residues. V shed 7 bases and J shed 4 bases, with 11 bases lying between them. The DNA of the CDR3 is TGTGCCTTCAAAAGGGGGAATCAGCCCCAGCATTTT. This encodes CAFKRGNQPQHF.

The chain joins TRBV12-1 to TRBJ1-2; the D call in the table, TRBD1, was not verified against the DNA. TRBV12-1 is a pseudogene segment. The CDR3 consists of 16 residues. This CDR3 reads CASIMDRASANYGYTF. Written as DNA, the CDR3 is TGTGCCAGCATTATGGACAGGGCCTCCGCTAACTATGGCTACACCTTC.

The rearrangement joins TRBV27 to TRBJ2-1; 8 nucleotides agree with TRBD1. CDR1 and CDR2 (germline): MNHEY, SMNVEV (reference sequence). The CDR3 runs 15 residues. The ends lost 5 bases at V and 5 bases at J; junction bases unmatched: 8. CDR3 protein: CASSPYRGANNEQFF. DNA of the CDR3: TGTGCCAGCAGTCCATACAGGGGGGCCAACAATGAGCAGTTCTTC.

The gene calls are TRBV5-7 and TRBJ2-6; D not resolved. TRBV5-7 is an ORF for which the function is uncertain. The CDR3 loop spans 17 amino acids. V dropped 1 base and J dropped 0 bases, with 11 bases sitting between them. The DNA for the CDR3 is TGTGCCAGCAGCTTGCGGACGCCGGCCTCTGGGGCCAACGTCCTGACTTTC. Translation gives CASSLRTPASGANVLTF.

This chain links TRBV5-5 with TRBJ2-1, with D tentatively TRBD1 (5 bases). There are 15 residues in the CDR3. V lost 0 bases, J lost 4 bases, and 11 bases lay in between. Germline V gene sequence: CDR1 SGHKS, CDR2 YYEKEE (reference sequence). Written as DNA, the CDR3 is TGTGCCAGCAGCTTGGGGGTGACAGTTTACAATGAGCAGTTCTTC. Its translation is CASSLGVTVYNEQFF.

V is TRBV10-3 and J is TRBJ2-7; the match to TRBD2 covers 7 bases. CDR1 and CDR2 (germline): ENHRY, SYGVKD. The trim removed 2 bases at V and 3 bases at J, leaving 7 bases unmatched. The CDR3 is 15 amino acids. The CDR3 DNA is TGTGCCATCAGTGAGAGGGGCGGGAGTCTCTACGAGCAGTACTTC. Its translation is CAISERGGSLYEQYF.

This clone was recorded a few times. Other DNA sequences within the sample encode an identical CDR3. The V call is TRBV9, the J call TRBJ1-2; TRBD1 aligns across 8 bases. The CDR3 runs to 14 residues. Unmatched junction bases numbered 3, after V lost 4 bases and J lost 1 base. From germline, CDR1 is SGDLS and CDR2 YYNGEE. Here the CDR3 reads CASSPGTGNYGYTF. The CDR3 DNA reads TGTGCCAGCAGCCCAGGGACAGGTAACTATGGCTACACCTTC.

The J gene is TRBJ1-2, the V gene TRBV9; no firm D call. V was trimmed by 0 bases and J by 3 bases, leaving 12 bases between them. CDR3 length: 15 amino acids. The germline V gene encodes CDR1 SGDLS and CDR2 YYNGEE. Here the CDR3 reads CASSVDAARYYGYTF. In DNA, the CDR3 is TGTGCCAGCAGCGTAGACGCTGCCAGGTACTATGGCTACACCTTC.

This chain uses TRBV6-5 with TRBJ1-1; tentatively, D is TRBD1 (5 bases). The germline gives CDR1 MNHEY, CDR2 SVGAGI. The CDR3 has 14 amino acids. V shed 2 bases and J shed 6 bases, with 13 bases lying between them. The CDR3 region has the DNA TGTGCCAGCAGTTACCGGGGGAAGAGGTCTGAAGCTTTCTTT. This translates into CASSYRGKRSEAFF.

The rearrangement joins TRBV7-2 to TRBJ2-7; 8 bases line up with TRBD1. In germline, CDR1 is SGHTA, CDR2 FQGNSA. J lost 3 bases, V lost 5 bases, and 3 bases had no gene match. The CDR3 is 13 residues long. CDR3 bases: TGTGCCAGCAGCAGAGGGACAGGCTACGAGCAGTACTTC. Its protein product is CASSRGTGYEQYF.

This chain uses TRBV7-9 with TRBJ1-4; 7 nucleotides align to TRBD1. CDR3 length equals 15 residues. Trimming removed 5 bases from V and 8 bases from J; junction bases left unmatched: 11. In germline, CDR1 is SEHNR, CDR2 FQNEAQ (reference sequence). CDR3 residues: CASSRVAGGGEKLFF. CDR3 nucleotides: TGTGCCAGCAGCCGGGTCGCAGGGGGTGGCGAAAAACTGTTTTTT.

This clone was recorded only once. The CDR3 DNA is TGTGCCAGCAGACCGGCAGGGCTAAGCTCCTACGAGCAGTACTTC. It yields the protein CASRPAGLSSYEQYF. The gene calls are TRBV6-5 and TRBJ2-7; D perhaps matches TRBD1 (5 bases). Germline V gives CDR1 MNHEY, CDR2 SVGAGI. V was cut by 6 bases and J by 0 bases, with 15 bases left in between. The CDR3 is made up of 15 amino acids.

This chain uses TRBV13 with TRBJ2-5; D is perhaps TRBD2 (5 bases). The germline CDR1 and CDR2 sequences are PRHDT and FYEKMQ (reference sequence). The ends were cut back, 5 bases at V and 4 bases at J, with 17 bases in the middle. This CDR3 spans 15 amino acids. CDR3 protein: CASSRRAPGVETQYF. Here the CDR3 DNA reads TGTGCCAGCAGCCGACGGGCCCCCGGGGTAGAGACCCAGTACTTC.